This T cell receptor beta chain originates from a study of cytomegalovirus exposure and HLA in healthy donors. Study-wide background: The approximately 720 first-cohort repertoires and the roughly 120 validation repertoires shared the same platform, a later analysis reported.

For this clone: Its antigen is not identified.

Study-wide points: A list of around 150 TCR beta chains associated with cytomegalovirus was given.

The protocol was immunoSEQ multiplex PCR, while the TCRdb copy is restricted to in-frame clones and leaves out a portion. The sample contains roughly 98,000 clones, over 75% of which appear only once. The germline V gene encodes CDR1 PRHDT and CDR2 FYEKMQ (reference sequence). This CDR3 spans 15 amino acids. V lost 3 bases to trimming and J lost 0 bases; unmatched junction nucleotides: 5. The source of this sequence is a man younger than 35 in good health and CMV-seropositive. This chain connects TRBV13 to TRBJ2-7; 7 bases map to TRBD2. The sample consisted of PBMCs. The CDR3 DNA sequence: TGTGCCAGCAGCTTTTTTGGCGGGAGCTCCTACGAGCAGTACTTC. Its translation: CASSFFGGSSYEQYF.